The 16 T cell receptor beta chains in this list originate from one sample, sequenced in a study of OX40 agonist ivuxolimab in advanced cancers. This table comes from immunoSEQ multiplex PCR, and its TCRdb copy is limited to in-frame clones, with some not included. The sample has fewer than 85,000 clones; 91% are singletons. Sequencing used CD4+ or CD8+ T cells sorted from blood, obtained in a trial of the OX40 agonist ivuxolimab. These receptors all come from an adult with an advanced solid tumor such as melanoma, head and neck, liver or kidney cancer.

The V call is TRBV28, the J call TRBJ1-2; D is unresolved. Trimming took 3 bases from V and 4 from J, leaving 9 bases between them. Germline loops: CDR1 MDHEN, CDR2 SYDVKM. The CDR3 sequence is 13 residues long. CDR3 DNA: TGTGCCAGCAGTTTGGGAGAGGCCTATGGCTACACCTTC. It codes for CASSLGEAYGYTF.

V gene TRBV7-9 combines with J gene TRBJ1-1, with D uncertain. V lost 1 base and J lost 0, with 9 bases in between. The CDR3 length is 15 residues. From germline, CDR1 is SEHNR and CDR2 FQNEAQ (reference sequence). The DNA of the CDR3 is TGTGCCAGCAGCTTAGGACTGACGCTGAACACTGAAGCTTTCTTT. Its protein product is CASSLGLTLNTEAFF.

V and J are TRBV28 and TRBJ2-1, with D possibly being TRBD1 (5 bases). This CDR3 spans 13 amino acids. CDR1 MDHEN and CDR2 SYDVKM come from the germline V gene. Between the trimmed V and J ends, which lost 8 bases and 4 bases, there was a span of 12 bases. CDR3 coding DNA: TGTGCCAGCGCACAACAGGTTTACAATGAGCAGTTCTTC. It specifies CASAQQVYNEQFF.

The chain couples TRBV11-3 to TRBJ1-2, with 8 bases lining up with TRBD1. V was clipped by 5 bases and J by 7 bases; unmatched bases: 9. CDR1 is SGHNT, CDR2 YENEEA, per germline. This CDR3 region has 14 residues. The CDR3 bases are TGTGCCAGCAGCATGACCCAGGGGGCAGGTGGCTACACCTTC. It codes for CASSMTQGAGGYTF.

This chain uses TRBV11-2 with TRBJ1-2; D uncertain. Germline CDR1 SGHAT, CDR2 FQNNGV. V was pared by 2 bases and J by 7 bases, with 8 bases between. CDR3 length equals 12 residues. The CDR3 protein is CASSLWQVGYTF. Written as DNA, the CDR3 is TGTGCCAGCAGCTTATGGCAGGTTGGCTACACCTTC.

The chain employs TRBV27 and TRBJ2-3, with 7 bases matching TRBD1. The V and J ends lost 0 bases and 5 bases, in that order; junction bases with no gene match: 14. The CDR3 sequence is 18 residues long. CDR1 is MNHEY and CDR2 is SMNVEV in the germline V gene (reference sequence). This CDR3 is CASSLSPTGTFNGDTQYF. The CDR3 DNA sequence: TGTGCCAGCAGTTTATCGCCGACAGGGACATTTAATGGAGATACGCAGTATTTT.

The J gene is TRBJ1-2, the V gene TRBV7-6, with a weak D call TRBD1 (5 bases). The CDR3 runs 14 residues. V was trimmed by 2 bases and J by 5 bases, leaving 12 bases between them. Germline assignment: CDR1 SGHVS and CDR2 FNYEAQ. CDR3 residues: CASSLTQGGYGYTF. CDR3 nucleotide sequence: TGTGCCAGCAGCTTAACCCAGGGAGGATATGGCTACACCTTC.

The CDR3 is CASSIHGGQYNQPQHF. CDR3 sequence (DNA): TGTGCCAGTAGTATACACGGTGGACAGTACAATCAGCCCCAGCATTTT. The rearrangement links TRBV19 to TRBJ1-5, with D possibly matching TRBD1 (6 bases). CDR1 LNHDA and CDR2 SQIVND come from the germline V gene (reference sequence). V shed 2 bases and J shed 3 bases, with 14 bases lying between them. The CDR3 spans 16 residues. Drawing the rest from reference TRBV19 and TRBJ1-5, the complete variable domain is DGGITQSPKYLFRKEGQNVTLSCEQNLNHDAMYWYRQDPGQGLRLIYYSQIVNDFQKGDIAEGYSVSREKKESFPLTVTSAQKNPTAFYLCASSIHGGQYNQPQHFGDGTRLSIL.

The chain combines TRBV19 with TRBJ2-7, with D uncertain. The V end lost 0 bases, the J end lost 9 bases, and 15 bases lay between the germline ends. Germline V gene data show CDR1 as LNHDA and CDR2 as SQIVND (reference sequence). The CDR3 spans 14 residues. CDR3 region: CASSIESTVSGQYF. CDR3 DNA sequence: TGTGCCAGTAGTATAGAATCGACGGTCTCCGGGCAGTACTTC.

V is TRBV5-1 and J is TRBJ1-1, with D unresolved. V dropped 1 base and J dropped 4 bases, with 11 bases sitting between them. This CDR3 contains 14 residues. Germline V CDR1 and CDR2: SGHRS, YFSETQ. The CDR3, as DNA: TGCGCCAGCAGCTTGAGCCTGGAAGGCACTGAAGCTTTCTTT. Amino acid sequence: CASSLSLEGTEAFF.

This chain connects TRBV5-1 to TRBJ2-7; no clear D. Per the germline V gene, CDR1 is SGHRS and CDR2 is YFSETQ. With 0 bases removed from V and 5 bases from J, the gap between germline ends came to 6 bases. This CDR3 spans 12 amino acids. CDR3 bases: TGCGCCAGCAGCTTGGGTTTTGACGAGCAGTACTTC. Residues: CASSLGFDEQYF.

This rearrangement joins TRBV4-1 to TRBJ2-3, with D hard to call. Germline CDR1 is MGHRA and CDR2 is YSYEKL. There are 11 residues in the CDR3. Trimming shortened V by 9 bases and J by 2 bases, and 6 bases separated the two germline ends. The CDR3 region has the DNA TGCGCCAGTACTTCCACAGATACGCAGTATTTT. Its translation is CASTSTDTQYF.

V and J are TRBV28 and TRBJ1-2; the D gene is possibly TRBD1 (5 bases). V lost 7 bases, J lost 4 bases, and 16 bases lay in between. The germline V gene encodes CDR1 MDHEN and CDR2 SYDVKM. The CDR3 length is 14 residues. The CDR3 DNA reads as TGTGCCAGCAAGAGGGACTCTTGGGGCTATGGCTACACCTTC. This sequence encodes CASKRDSWGYGYTF.

This sequence joins TRBV4-3 and TRBJ2-5; the match to TRBD2 covers 7 bases. CDR3 size: 13 residues. Germline CDR1 LGHNA, CDR2 YSLEER. Trimming at V came to 3 bases and at J to 4 bases, leaving 2 bases not matched to a gene. In DNA, the CDR3 is TGCGCCAGCAGCCAGACTAGCCGAGAGACCCAGTACTTC. Encoded protein: CASSQTSRETQYF.

The chain carries TRBV29-1 and TRBJ2-5; 10 bases fit TRBD2. V gave up 6 bases and J gave up 0 bases; unmatched junction bases: 7. The germline V gene has CDR1 SQVTM and CDR2 ANQGSEA. The CDR3 length is 15 residues. The CDR3 coding sequence is TGCAGCGTGCCCACTAGCGGGACGTACCAAGAGACCCAGTACTTC. Translation: CSVPTSGTYQETQYF.

This clone has only one observation. The chain couples TRBV14 to TRBJ2-7; weak D call: TRBD2 (6 bases). The CDR3 length is 13 residues. Germline CDR1 is SGHDN and CDR2 is FVKESK. V shed 6 bases and J shed 6 bases, with 15 bases lying between them. The chain's CDR3 is CASSRTRAGEQYF. The CDR3 nucleotides read TGTGCCAGCAGTCGAACTAGAGCGGGCGAGCAGTACTTC.